The present TCR beta chain was sequenced within a study of blood T cells in healthy people across ages (dated by TCRdb to between 2015 and 2016). Background for the entire study: Template switching captured roughly one uniquely barcoded TCR beta cDNA molecule per two T cells in model experiments. Using deep sequencing normalized with unique cDNA molecular identifiers, the study measured how TCR beta repertoire diversity changes with age. Four age groups were formed from the donors: young (average about 17 years), middle-aged (more than 35), aged (about 62) and long-lived (about 80). Donors of different ages were randomly distributed across sequencing lanes to avoid experimental bias. The study analyzed two additional independent replicas of 1 million unique cDNA reads from the same blood draw for two donors, one aged 18 to 30 and one aged 80 or older. On the study overall, not on this receptor specifically: Estimates of total diversity based on one million sequenced T cells were considered lower bounds and underestimates. Because profiling used bulk unsorted PBMCs, naive and antigen-experienced compartments could not be compared conclusively. The percentage of naive T cells measured by flow cytometry correlated strongly with observed TCR beta diversity. As age increased, observed TCR beta diversity per million T cells dropped in a roughly linear way, and a significant reduction was already evident by age about 40. Donor CMV infection status was unknown, potentially confounding age-related changes in expanded clonotypes. Compared with the aged group, more naive CD4+ T cells, fewer expanded clones and increased TCR diversity were shown by the long-lived group, suggesting age selection.

Systemically healthy Caucasian individuals from Russia, approximately 39 in total and aged about 6 to 100 years, were included as donors. Roughly 9.5 milliliters of peripheral blood were drawn from each donor into EDTA-treated Vacutainer tubes. PBMCs were isolated by Ficoll-Paque density-gradient centrifugation, with at least 6.5 million obtained per sample. Trizol reagent was used to extract total RNA from PBMCs, with at least 6 micrograms per sample. For every donor, flow cytometry on a PBMC aliquot measured the percentage of naive CD45RAhigh/CD27high T cells. The library was produced with 5' RACE. The listed sequencing device is Illumina HiSeq 2500. A second about 7 to 12 cycle PCR used a sample-barcoded 5' primer and a J-beta primer mix. Each TCR beta cDNA molecule received a unique molecular identifier from a template-switch 5' adaptor carrying 12 random nucleotides. At least 2.5 million CDR3-containing paired-end reads were obtained from each sample. All of the RNA was converted into first-strand cDNA using the Mint cDNA synthesis kit, with a TRBC-specific oligonucleotide serving as the primer. After uracil-DNA glycosylase treatment, a first 18-cycle PCR used universal primers M1SS and BC2_uni_R on all cDNA. In the original analysis: For normalization, 1 million high-quality reads were randomly selected from each sample, with every read carrying a distinct molecular identifier. Reads with shared molecular identifiers were discarded instead of being binned into consensus sequences. MiTCR, run with a Q25 quality threshold and the strictest error-elimination algorithm, handled CDR3 identification, clonotype clustering and error correction. A nonparametric unseen species model using Euler transformation provided a lower-bound estimate of total TCR beta diversity. TCRdb took the public reads, trimmed them with fastp at Q25, ran MiXCR for clone calling and kept in-frame beta chains. A single entry per CDR3 protein holds the most common genes and DNA from its merged rows. These V and J calls rely on TCRdb rather than the paper's analysis. The table for this sample lists 650,000 to 950,000 distinct CDR3 sequences; about 42% of them were counted only once. Approximately 20% of the sample rests with the top ten.

In its sample, this clonotype was seen a few times. Which antigen it targets is not known. Base qualities are not provided; no much larger clone lies one nucleotide away. A distance of 17 bases separates the germline ends of V and J, which lose 1 base and 8 bases respectively. From a lookup of the germline V gene, CDR1 and CDR2 are SGHTA and FQGNSA. The CDR3 holds 15 amino acids from the cysteine to the phenylalanine. Only the CDR3 DNA is retained, 45 bases long and in frame from the first base. Specimen: blood. The chain couples TRBV7-2 to TRBJ1-1; no D gene can be assigned with confidence. This TCR was sampled from a man aged 55 to 69 in good health. This receptor carries the CDR3 CASSLGEQAKEEAFF. In nucleotides, the sequence is TGTGCCAGCAGCTTAGGGGAACAAGCTAAAGAGGAAGCTTTCTTT.